This TCR beta chain derives from a study of T cell responses to AZD1222 COVID-19 vaccine. Sequenced by immunoSEQ multiplex PCR; TCRdb stores in-frame clones only, minus some. Of roughly 66,000 clones listed, 82% are singletons. The CDR3 extends over 15 amino acids. CDR1 GTSNPN and CDR2 SVGIG come from the germline V gene (reference sequence). Deletions cut 0 bases from V and 3 bases from J, with 14 bases between. V gene TRBV30 combines with J gene TRBJ1-2; D remains unclear. The sample in question was peripheral blood, obtained on day 0 of AZD1222 vaccination. The TCR sequence derives from an adult in good health. The CDR3, as DNA: TGTGCCTGGAGTGTGGTCGGCAGTCGAGACTATGGCTACACCTTC. Translating it yields CAWSVVGSRDYGYTF.